This paragraph reports one T cell receptor beta chain. Its antigen is still unknown. This record comes from a study of OX40 agonist ivuxolimab in advanced cancers. TCRdb's table, derived via immunoSEQ multiplex PCR, lists solely in-frame clones and lacks some. The table lists about 77,000 clones, 85% of them singletons, with around 0.7% in the top ten. Germline V gives CDR1 MDHEN, CDR2 SYDVKM. CDR3 length: 17 residues. V was pared by 3 bases and J by 0 bases, with 17 bases between. Findings of the study overall: No antigen was identified for the clonally expanded peripheral T cells.

The chain is built from TRBV28 and TRBJ2-5; D uncertain. This TCR was recovered from an adult with an advanced solid tumor such as melanoma, head and neck, liver or kidney cancer. The sample in question was CD4+ or CD8+ T cells sorted from blood, obtained in a trial of the OX40 agonist ivuxolimab. CDR3 sequence: CASSLPHTGIDQETQYF. The DNA for the CDR3 is TGTGCCAGCAGTTTGCCCCACACGGGCATTGACCAAGAGACCCAGTACTTC.